The rows below give T cell receptor beta chains drawn from one sample of a study of blood T cell repertoires in COVID-19. Assay used: immunoSEQ multiplex PCR; TCRdb lists only in-frame clones, some missing. The table lists more than 250,000 clones, 86% of them singletons, with about 4% in the top ten. Sequencing used peripheral blood. The receptors come from a man aged 18 to 30 with active or convalescent COVID-19. Both conserved end residues are part of each CDR3. Each record gives: clone size, J gene, D gene, V gene, CDR3 protein, CDR3 DNA. D genes are given only for firm matches. Not all rows give a size; the values are once, few, many and, for expanded clones, a class.

abundance: NA; j_gene: TRBJ2-1; d_gene: NA; v_gene: TRBV3-1/TRBV3-2; CDR3aa: CASSQDWTVANNEQFF; CDR3nt: TGTGCCAGCAGCCAAGATTGGACAGTTGCGAACAATGAGCAGTTCTTC
abundance: NA; j_gene: TRBJ1-5; d_gene: NA; v_gene: TRBV6-1; CDR3aa: CASSDLGSFSNQPQHF; CDR3nt: TGTGCCAGCAGTGACCTTGGGAGTTTTAGCAATCAGCCCCAGCATTTT
abundance: NA; j_gene: TRBJ1-2; d_gene: TRBD1; v_gene: TRBV10-3; CDR3aa: CATRQGSILMLNYGYTF; CDR3nt: TGTGCCACAAGACAGGGGTCAATCCTAATGCTTAACTATGGCTACACCTTC
abundance: NA; j_gene: TRBJ2-1; d_gene: TRBD1; v_gene: TRBV28; CDR3aa: CASSLIGTESYNEQFF; CDR3nt: TGTGCCAGCAGTTTGATTGGGACAGAATCCTACAATGAGCAGTTCTTC
abundance: NA; j_gene: TRBJ2-7; d_gene: TRBD2; v_gene: TRBV6-5; CDR3aa: CASQTSGKYEQYF; CDR3nt: TGTGCCAGCCAGACTAGCGGGAAGTACGAGCAGTACTTC
abundance: once; j_gene: TRBJ1-2; d_gene: NA; v_gene: TRBV6-6; CDR3aa: CASSLNAGPANYGYTF; CDR3nt: TGTGCCAGCAGTCTAAACGCAGGGCCAGCTAACTATGGCTACACCTTC
abundance: NA; j_gene: TRBJ2-1; d_gene: NA; v_gene: TRBV7-2; CDR3aa: CASSGLAFNEQFF; CDR3nt: TGTGCCAGCTCCGGTTTAGCTTTCAATGAGCAGTTCTTC
abundance: NA; j_gene: TRBJ1-1; d_gene: TRBD1; v_gene: TRBV9; CDR3aa: CASSVGRQGPEAFF; CDR3nt: TGTGCCAGCAGCGTAGGGCGACAGGGGCCTGAAGCTTTCTTT
abundance: NA; j_gene: TRBJ1-2; d_gene: TRBD1; v_gene: TRBV6-5; CDR3aa: CASSGTGSIYGYTF; CDR3nt: TGTGCCAGCAGCGGGACAGGGAGTATCTATGGCTACACCTTC
abundance: NA; j_gene: TRBJ2-2; d_gene: TRBD2; v_gene: TRBV6-2/TRBV6-3; CDR3aa: CASSLVAGPNTGELFF; CDR3nt: TGTGCCAGCAGTCTTGTAGCGGGACCGAACACCGGGGAGCTGTTTTTT
abundance: NA; j_gene: TRBJ2-1; d_gene: NA; v_gene: TRBV28; CDR3aa: CASKSGGRIYNEQFF; CDR3nt: TGTGCCAGCAAATCCGGAGGGCGGATATACAATGAGCAGTTCTTC
abundance: NA; j_gene: TRBJ1-4; d_gene: NA; v_gene: TRBV5-1; CDR3aa: CASSRGAFATNEKLFF; CDR3nt: TGCGCCAGCAGCCGGGGGGCGTTTGCAACTAATGAAAAACTGTTTTTT
abundance: NA; j_gene: TRBJ1-1; d_gene: NA; v_gene: TRBV5-1; CDR3aa: CASSFQEDTEAFF; CDR3nt: TGCGCCAGCAGCTTCCAGGAGGACACTGAAGCTTTCTTT
abundance: NA; j_gene: TRBJ1-4; d_gene: NA; v_gene: TRBV19; CDR3aa: CASSIVGQLNEKLFF; CDR3nt: TGTGCCAGTAGTATAGTAGGACAGCTCAATGAAAAACTGTTTTTT
abundance: NA; j_gene: TRBJ1-4; d_gene: TRBD1; v_gene: TRBV9; CDR3aa: CASSRQGNEKLFF; CDR3nt: TGTGCCAGCAGCCGACAGGGCAATGAAAAACTGTTTTTT
abundance: NA; j_gene: TRBJ2-7; d_gene: TRBD2; v_gene: TRBV28; CDR3aa: CASSEAGRDDEQYF; CDR3nt: TGTGCCAGCAGTGAGGCCGGGAGGGACGACGAGCAGTACTTC
abundance: NA; j_gene: TRBJ1-4; d_gene: TRBD1; v_gene: TRBV14; CDR3aa: CASSRLTIGGGIEKLFF; CDR3nt: TGTGCCAGCAGCCGGCTAACAATAGGGGGCGGAATTGAAAAACTGTTTTTT
abundance: NA; j_gene: TRBJ2-7; d_gene: TRBD2; v_gene: TRBV5-4; CDR3aa: CASSLAGGLYEQYF; CDR3nt: TGTGCCAGCAGCTTAGCGGGGGGGCTCTACGAGCAGTACTTC
abundance: few; j_gene: TRBJ2-7; d_gene: TRBD2; v_gene: TRBV6-2/TRBV6-3; CDR3aa: CASSYYQRLAKGEQYF; CDR3nt: TGTGCCAGCAGTTACTACCAACGACTAGCAAAGGGCGAGCAGTACTTC
abundance: once; j_gene: TRBJ1-1; d_gene: NA; v_gene: TRBV30; CDR3aa: CACHRGTEAFF; CDR3nt: TGTGCCTGCCATCGGGGCACTGAAGCTTTCTTT
abundance: many; j_gene: TRBJ1-3; d_gene: TRBD1; v_gene: TRBV30; CDR3aa: CAWARGQRGNTIYF; CDR3nt: TGTGCCTGGGCCAGGGGACAGAGAGGAAACACCATATATTTT
abundance: NA; j_gene: TRBJ1-6; d_gene: NA; v_gene: TRBV12-3/TRBV12-4; CDR3aa: CASSFSGSPLHF; CDR3nt: TGTGCCAGCAGTTTTAGTGGTTCACCCCTCCACTTT
abundance: NA; j_gene: TRBJ2-2; d_gene: NA; v_gene: TRBV7-9; CDR3aa: CASSPPTRRTGELFF; CDR3nt: TGTGCCAGCAGCCCTCCCACTAGGCGGACCGGGGAGCTGTTTTTT
abundance: NA; j_gene: TRBJ1-2; d_gene: NA; v_gene: TRBV24-1; CDR3aa: CATSDLRDNIGYTF; CDR3nt: TGTGCCACCAGTGACCTCCGGGACAATATTGGCTACACCTTC
abundance: few; j_gene: TRBJ2-5; d_gene: NA; v_gene: TRBV27; CDR3aa: CASSLGGKMETQYF; CDR3nt: TGTGCCAGCAGTTTAGGCGGGAAAATGGAGACCCAGTACTTC
abundance: NA; j_gene: TRBJ1-1; d_gene: NA; v_gene: TRBV11-1; CDR3aa: CASSSGGGTEAFF; CDR3nt: TGTGCCAGCAGCTCGGGAGGAGGCACTGAAGCTTTCTTT
abundance: once; j_gene: TRBJ2-7; d_gene: NA; v_gene: TRBV14; CDR3aa: CASSQDLMTAGYEQYF; CDR3nt: TGTGCCAGCAGCCAAGACTTAATGACGGCGGGCTACGAGCAGTACTTC
abundance: NA; j_gene: TRBJ1-5; d_gene: TRBD1; v_gene: TRBV20-1; CDR3aa: CSASMTGQVNQPQHF; CDR3nt: TGCAGTGCCAGTATGACAGGACAGGTTAATCAGCCCCAGCATTTT
abundance: NA; j_gene: TRBJ2-5; d_gene: TRBD2; v_gene: TRBV4-2; CDR3aa: CASSQGGSGRQETQYF; CDR3nt: TGTGCCAGCAGCCAAGGTGGTAGCGGGAGACAAGAGACCCAGTACTTC
abundance: NA; j_gene: TRBJ1-5; d_gene: NA; v_gene: TRBV28; CDR3aa: CASSLLNQGTPQHF; CDR3nt: TGTGCCAGCAGTTTACTAAACCAGGGTACGCCCCAGCATTTT
abundance: NA; j_gene: TRBJ1-6; d_gene: TRBD1; v_gene: TRBV5-1; CDR3aa: CASSPGTGGLIF; CDR3nt: TGCGCCAGCAGCCCCGGGACAGGGGGCCTCATATTT
abundance: NA; j_gene: TRBJ1-2; d_gene: NA; v_gene: TRBV6-6; CDR3aa: CASSPSPISDTF; CDR3nt: TGTGCCAGCAGCCCCTCCCCCATTTCGGACACCTTC
abundance: NA; j_gene: TRBJ2-7; d_gene: NA; v_gene: TRBV9; CDR3aa: CASSPSGTTYEQYF; CDR3nt: TGTGCCAGCAGCCCAAGTGGTACAACCTACGAGCAGTACTTC
abundance: NA; j_gene: TRBJ2-5; d_gene: TRBD1; v_gene: TRBV6-5; CDR3aa: CASSFLPGQGMETQYF; CDR3nt: TGTGCCAGCAGTTTCTTACCGGGACAGGGGATGGAGACCCAGTACTTC
abundance: NA; j_gene: TRBJ1-3; d_gene: TRBD1; v_gene: TRBV29-1; CDR3aa: CSVARTGRNTIYF; CDR3nt: TGCAGCGTGGCTCGGACAGGGAGAAACACCATATATTTT
abundance: NA; j_gene: TRBJ2-2; d_gene: NA; v_gene: TRBV6-1; CDR3aa: CASSDQGKAGELFF; CDR3nt: TGTGCCAGCAGTGATCAGGGGAAGGCCGGGGAGCTGTTTTTT
abundance: few; j_gene: TRBJ2-7; d_gene: TRBD1; v_gene: TRBV2; CDR3aa: CASGQGFYEQYF; CDR3nt: TGTGCCAGCGGACAGGGGTTCTACGAGCAGTACTTC
abundance: NA; j_gene: TRBJ2-7; d_gene: NA; v_gene: TRBV5-6; CDR3aa: CASSLLHEQYF; CDR3nt: TGTGCCAGCAGCTTGCTCCACGAGCAGTACTTC
abundance: NA; j_gene: TRBJ2-7; d_gene: TRBD2; v_gene: TRBV5-1; CDR3aa: CASSLEGTRYEQYF; CDR3nt: TGCGCCAGCAGCTTGGAGGGGACTAGATACGAGCAGTACTTC
abundance: few; j_gene: TRBJ2-7; d_gene: NA; v_gene: TRBV9; CDR3aa: CASSPGADYYEQYF; CDR3nt: TGTGCCAGCAGCCCAGGGGCTGATTACTACGAGCAGTACTTC
abundance: NA; j_gene: TRBJ1-6; d_gene: NA; v_gene: TRBV5-5; CDR3aa: CASSLVGNSPLHF; CDR3nt: TGTGCCAGCAGCTTGGTCGGTAATTCACCCCTCCACTTT
abundance: NA; j_gene: TRBJ2-2; d_gene: NA; v_gene: TRBV10-3; CDR3aa: CATSPAGKAGELFF; CDR3nt: TGTGCCACCAGCCCCGCGGGTAAAGCCGGGGAGCTGTTTTTT
abundance: once; j_gene: TRBJ1-1; d_gene: TRBD1; v_gene: TRBV29-1; CDR3aa: CSIGTGLGTEAFF; CDR3nt: TGCAGCATAGGGACAGGTCTTGGCACTGAAGCTTTCTTT
abundance: NA; j_gene: TRBJ2-7; d_gene: TRBD2; v_gene: TRBV5-4; CDR3aa: CASTRGGTPYEQYF; CDR3nt: TGTGCCAGCACCCGGGGGGGCACCCCCTACGAGCAGTACTTC
abundance: NA; j_gene: TRBJ2-1; d_gene: NA; v_gene: TRBV27; CDR3aa: CASSLAYSPGAYNEQFF; CDR3nt: TGTGCCAGCAGTTTGGCTTATTCTCCGGGAGCCTACAATGAGCAGTTCTTC
abundance: NA; j_gene: TRBJ2-5; d_gene: NA; v_gene: TRBV11-2; CDR3aa: CASKERIGNQETQYF; CDR3nt: TGTGCCAGCAAAGAGAGGATCGGGAACCAAGAGACCCAGTACTTC
abundance: NA; j_gene: TRBJ1-1; d_gene: NA; v_gene: TRBV6-2/TRBV6-3; CDR3aa: CASSHGGDPNTEAFF; CDR3nt: TGTGCCAGCAGTCACGGCGGGGACCCGAACACTGAAGCTTTCTTT
abundance: NA; j_gene: TRBJ1-2; d_gene: TRBD1; v_gene: TRBV18; CDR3aa: CASSQGQGHGYTF; CDR3nt: TGTGCCAGCTCACAGGGACAGGGCCATGGCTACACCTTC
abundance: NA; j_gene: TRBJ1-2; d_gene: NA; v_gene: TRBV29-1; CDR3aa: CSARQERHYGYTF; CDR3nt: TGCAGCGCAAGACAGGAAAGGCACTATGGCTACACCTTC